The rows below give T cell receptor beta chains drawn from one sample of a study of CDR3 diversity in severe acne. TCRdb processed the PCR reads anew with MiXCR; each CDR3 protein has one entry. The sample contains approximately 79,000 distinct CDR3 sequences, over 45% of which appear only once. Specimen: blood. The receptors derive from a male donor in good health, serving as a control. The CDR3 runs from the conserved cysteine through the conserved F or W. The D gene is left open where the match is weak. The size field is filled for only some rows; it gives once, few, many or a size class.

J gene: TRBJ1-1; D gene: TRBD1; V gene: TRBV5-8; clone size: .; CDR3 DNA: TGTGCCAGCAGCTTTCTGACAGGGCTCAAGGCCACTAAAGCTTTCTTT; CDR3 protein: CASSFLTGLKATKAFF
J gene: TRBJ1-2; D gene: TRBD1; V gene: TRBV14; clone size: .; CDR3 DNA: TGTGCCAGCAGCCACGGCCGGGACAGGAATTATGGCTACACCTTC; CDR3 protein: CASSHGRDRNYGYTF
J gene: TRBJ1-1; D gene: .; V gene: TRBV29-1; clone size: few; CDR3 DNA: TGCAGCGTTGACCGGCAGGCGAACACTGAAGCTTTCTTT; CDR3 protein: CSVDRQANTEAFF
J gene: TRBJ1-1; D gene: .; V gene: TRBV20-1; clone size: .; CDR3 DNA: TGCAGTGCTAGAGATCCTCCGGACAGGAACACTGAAGCTTTCTTT; CDR3 protein: CSARDPPDRNTEAFF
J gene: TRBJ2-7; D gene: .; V gene: TRBV25-1; clone size: few; CDR3 DNA: TGTGCCAGCAGGGGGCAGGTTACCTACGAGCAGTACTTC; CDR3 protein: CASRGQVTYEQYF
J gene: TRBJ1-1; D gene: .; V gene: TRBV10-1; clone size: .; CDR3 DNA: TGTGCCAGCAGCTTCAAAGGCTGGGAAGGGAACACTGAAGCTTTCTTT; CDR3 protein: CASSFKGWEGNTEAFF
J gene: TRBJ2-1; D gene: TRBD2; V gene: TRBV5-4; clone size: .; CDR3 DNA: TGTGCCAGCAGCCGCGGATTAGCGGGGGAAAGCTCCTACAATGAGCAGTTCTTC; CDR3 protein: CASSRGLAGESSYNEQFF
J gene: TRBJ1-2; D gene: .; V gene: TRBV5-8; clone size: many; CDR3 DNA: TGTGCCAGCAGCTTGGGGGGCGGCTACACCTTC; CDR3 protein: CASSLGGGYTF
J gene: TRBJ2-1; D gene: TRBD2; V gene: TRBV9; clone size: .; CDR3 DNA: TGTGCCAGCAGCCCCAGGACTAGCGGGGGGAATGAGCAGTTCTTC; CDR3 protein: CASSPRTSGGNEQFF
J gene: TRBJ2-7; D gene: TRBD2; V gene: TRBV29-1; clone size: .; CDR3 DNA: TGCAGCGTTGACTCTAGCGGGGGCTACGAGCAGTACTTC; CDR3 protein: CSVDSSGGYEQYF
J gene: TRBJ2-7; D gene: TRBD1; V gene: TRBV6-6; clone size: .; CDR3 DNA: TGTGCCAGCAAAGGACAGGGAAGAGTGGGCGAGCAGTACTTC; CDR3 protein: CASKGQGRVGEQYF
J gene: TRBJ2-5; D gene: TRBD2; V gene: TRBV3-1; clone size: many; CDR3 DNA: TGTGCCAGCAGCGCAGCGGGGGGGCTAGAGGCCCAGTACTTC; CDR3 protein: CASSAAGGLEAQYF
J gene: TRBJ1-2; D gene: .; V gene: TRBV6-5; clone size: once; CDR3 DNA: TGTGCCAGCAGTTCGACAGGTCTAGACTACACCTTC; CDR3 protein: CASSSTGLDYTF
J gene: TRBJ1-1; D gene: TRBD1; V gene: TRBV28; clone size: many; CDR3 DNA: TGTGCCAGTGGGACAGGGCTGCTTTCGGAAGCTTTCTTT; CDR3 protein: CASGTGLLSEAFF
J gene: TRBJ1-2; D gene: .; V gene: TRBV2; clone size: .; CDR3 DNA: TGTGCCAGCGAGGGCGGGCGCATCGATGGCTACACCTTC; CDR3 protein: CASEGGRIDGYTF
J gene: TRBJ2-7; D gene: .; V gene: TRBV10-3; clone size: many; CDR3 DNA: TGTGCCATCAGTGAGTCGTTGGACACCTCCTACGAGCAGTACTTC; CDR3 protein: CAISESLDTSYEQYF
J gene: TRBJ1-5; D gene: .; V gene: TRBV30; clone size: many; CDR3 DNA: TGTGCCTGGAGCCGACTTGGGAACGGGCAGCCCCAGCATTTT; CDR3 protein: CAWSRLGNGQPQHF
J gene: TRBJ2-1; D gene: .; V gene: TRBV7-9; clone size: .; CDR3 DNA: .; CDR3 protein: CASFYICGANGGTNEQFF
J gene: TRBJ2-7; D gene: .; V gene: TRBV7-2; clone size: once; CDR3 DNA: TGTGCCAGCAGCCTAGTCGGAACAGGGTACGAGCAGTACTTC; CDR3 protein: CASSLVGTGYEQYF
J gene: TRBJ1-1; D gene: .; V gene: TRBV5-4; clone size: .; CDR3 DNA: TGTGCCAGCAGCTTTTACGTGGGGGCCACTGAAGCTTTCTTT; CDR3 protein: CASSFYVGATEAFF
J gene: TRBJ1-1; D gene: .; V gene: TRBV6-6; clone size: .; CDR3 DNA: TGTGCCAGCAGTCCGGGGCTCACCACTGAAGCTTTCTTT; CDR3 protein: CASSPGLTTEAFF
J gene: TRBJ1-2; D gene: .; V gene: TRBV7-9; clone size: .; CDR3 DNA: TGTGCCAGCAGCTTGGCGTCAGGAGGCTACTCGGGCAACACCTTC; CDR3 protein: CASSLASGGYSGNTF
J gene: TRBJ2-5; D gene: .; V gene: TRBV7-2; clone size: .; CDR3 DNA: TGTGCCAGCAGCTTAGGGGGGAGAGGCGCAGAGACCCAGTACTTC; CDR3 protein: CASSLGGRGAETQYF
J gene: TRBJ2-2; D gene: .; V gene: TRBV9; clone size: .; CDR3 DNA: TGTGCCAGCAGTTTAGCCGGGGGCATCGGGGAGCTGTTTTTT; CDR3 protein: CASSLAGGIGELFF
J gene: TRBJ2-7; D gene: .; V gene: TRBV30; clone size: many; CDR3 DNA: TGTGCCTGGAGTTCTGGGGGAAGCTCCTACGAGCAGTACTTC; CDR3 protein: CAWSSGGSSYEQYF
J gene: TRBJ1-1; D gene: .; V gene: TRBV2; clone size: many; CDR3 DNA: TGTGCCAGCACATACCTAGGCATGAACACTGAAGCTTTCTTT; CDR3 protein: CASTYLGMNTEAFF
J gene: TRBJ2-7; D gene: TRBD2; V gene: TRBV2; clone size: .; CDR3 DNA: TGTGCCAGCACCAGGGACTACTCCTACGAGCAGTACTTC; CDR3 protein: CASTRDYSYEQYF
J gene: TRBJ1-3; D gene: .; V gene: TRBV6-5; clone size: many; CDR3 DNA: TGTGCCAGCAGTTACTCCTCAGGGGTAGGAAACACCATATATTTT; CDR3 protein: CASSYSSGVGNTIYF